The present entry profiles one T cell receptor (beta chain) with its context. Its target is not known. This sample was taken from a study of T cells in Graves' hyperthyroidism and ophthalmopathy. Notes on the study in general: Among clonotypes expanded in thyroid above 0.001, most were also found in blood.

Amplification yielded TCR beta CDR3 regions, with RNA transcripts as the source. First-round RT-PCR of the TCR CDR3 relied on the HTBI primer set. TCRdb processed the multiplex PCR reads anew with MiXCR; each CDR3 protein has one entry. The table lists about 610,000 distinct CDR3 sequences, approximately 15% of them singletons. A Clinical Activity Score of at least 3, a NOSPECS grade of at least 4 and a duration under 3 months were recorded in the ophthalmopathy patients. Diagnoses rested on clinical symptoms, serum thyroxine and TRAb, thyroid ultrasound and orbital computed tomography. Trimming removed 0 bases from V and 5 bases from J, with 10 bases in between. This CDR3 has 13 amino acids. CDR1 is GTSNPN, CDR2 SVGIG, per germline (reference sequence).

Material: blood. The sequence was obtained from a woman aged 40 to 55 with Graves' ophthalmopathy. The chain joins TRBV30 to TRBJ2-5; a weak D match, TRBD1 (5 bases). Written as DNA, the CDR3 is TGTGCCTGGAGTGTACACAGGAGTGAGACCCAGTACTTC. Translated, it gives CAWSVHRSETQYF.